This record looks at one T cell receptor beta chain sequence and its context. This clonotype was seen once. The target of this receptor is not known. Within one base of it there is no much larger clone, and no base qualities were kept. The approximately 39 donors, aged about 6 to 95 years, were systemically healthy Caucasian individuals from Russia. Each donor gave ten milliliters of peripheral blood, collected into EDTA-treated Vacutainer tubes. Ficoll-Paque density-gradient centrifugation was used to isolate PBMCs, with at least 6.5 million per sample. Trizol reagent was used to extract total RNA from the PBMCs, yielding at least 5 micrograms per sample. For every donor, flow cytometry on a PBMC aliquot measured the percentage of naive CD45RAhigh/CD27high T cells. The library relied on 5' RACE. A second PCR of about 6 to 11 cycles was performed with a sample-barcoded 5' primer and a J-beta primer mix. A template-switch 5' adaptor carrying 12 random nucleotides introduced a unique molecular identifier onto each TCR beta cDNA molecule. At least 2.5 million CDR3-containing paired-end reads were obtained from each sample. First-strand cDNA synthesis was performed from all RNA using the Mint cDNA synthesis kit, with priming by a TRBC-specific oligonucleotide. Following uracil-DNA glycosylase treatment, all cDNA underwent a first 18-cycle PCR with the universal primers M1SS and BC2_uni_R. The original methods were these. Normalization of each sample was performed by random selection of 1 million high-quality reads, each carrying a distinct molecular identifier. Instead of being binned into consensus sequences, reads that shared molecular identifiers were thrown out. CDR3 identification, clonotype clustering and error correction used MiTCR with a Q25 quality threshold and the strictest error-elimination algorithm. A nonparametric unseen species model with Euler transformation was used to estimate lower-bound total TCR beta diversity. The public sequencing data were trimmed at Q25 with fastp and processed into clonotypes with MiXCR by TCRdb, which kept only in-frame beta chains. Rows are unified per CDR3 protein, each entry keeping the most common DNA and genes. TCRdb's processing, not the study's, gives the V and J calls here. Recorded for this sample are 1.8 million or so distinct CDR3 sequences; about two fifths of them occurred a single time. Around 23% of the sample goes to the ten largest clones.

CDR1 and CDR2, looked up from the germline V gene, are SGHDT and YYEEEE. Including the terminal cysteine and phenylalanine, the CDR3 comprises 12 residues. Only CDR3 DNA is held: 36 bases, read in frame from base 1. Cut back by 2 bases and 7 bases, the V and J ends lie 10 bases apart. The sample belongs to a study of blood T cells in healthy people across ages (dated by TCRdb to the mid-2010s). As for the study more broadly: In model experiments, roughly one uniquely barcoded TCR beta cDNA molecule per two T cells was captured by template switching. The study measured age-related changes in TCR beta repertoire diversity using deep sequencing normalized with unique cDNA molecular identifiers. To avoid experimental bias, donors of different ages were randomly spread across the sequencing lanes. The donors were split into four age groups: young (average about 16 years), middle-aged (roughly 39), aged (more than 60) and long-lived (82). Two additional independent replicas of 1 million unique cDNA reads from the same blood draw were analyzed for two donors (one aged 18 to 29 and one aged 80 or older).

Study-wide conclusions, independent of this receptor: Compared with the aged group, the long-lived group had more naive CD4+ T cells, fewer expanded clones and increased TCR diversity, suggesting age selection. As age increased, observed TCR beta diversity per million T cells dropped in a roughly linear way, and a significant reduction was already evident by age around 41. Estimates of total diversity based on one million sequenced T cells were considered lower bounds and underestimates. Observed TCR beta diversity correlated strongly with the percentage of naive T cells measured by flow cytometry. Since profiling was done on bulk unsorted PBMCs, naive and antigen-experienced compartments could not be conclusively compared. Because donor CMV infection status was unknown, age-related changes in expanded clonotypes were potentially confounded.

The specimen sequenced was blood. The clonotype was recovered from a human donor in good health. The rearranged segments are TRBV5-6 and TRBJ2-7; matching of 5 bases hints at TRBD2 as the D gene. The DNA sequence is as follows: TGTGCCAGCAGCTTTGGGCCGGGAGAGCAGTACTTC. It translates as CASSFGPGEQYF.